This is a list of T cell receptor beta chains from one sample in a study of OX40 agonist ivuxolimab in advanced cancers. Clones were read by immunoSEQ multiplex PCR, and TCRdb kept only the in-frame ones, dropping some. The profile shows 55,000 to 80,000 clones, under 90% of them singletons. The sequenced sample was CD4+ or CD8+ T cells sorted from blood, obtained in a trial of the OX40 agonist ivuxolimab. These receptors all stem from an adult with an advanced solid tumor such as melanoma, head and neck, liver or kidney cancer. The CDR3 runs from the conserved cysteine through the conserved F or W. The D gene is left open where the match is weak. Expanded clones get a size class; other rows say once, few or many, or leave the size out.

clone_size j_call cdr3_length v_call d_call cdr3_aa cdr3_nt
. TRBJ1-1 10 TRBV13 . CASSLVAAFF TGTGCCAGCAGCTTAGTAGCAGCTTTCTTT
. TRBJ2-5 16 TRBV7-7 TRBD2 CASSVSGGARQETQYF TGTGCCAGCAGCGTTAGCGGGGGGGCCCGCCAAGAGACCCAGTACTTC
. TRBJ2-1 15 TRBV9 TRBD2 CASSVTSGSRGEQFF TGTGCCAGCAGCGTGACTAGCGGGAGTAGGGGTGAGCAGTTCTTC
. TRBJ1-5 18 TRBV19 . CASSMNWAGAHSNQPQHF TGTGCCAGTAGTATGAATTGGGCAGGGGCTCACAGCAATCAGCCCCAGCATTTT
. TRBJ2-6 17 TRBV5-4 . CASSLGRGGAGANVLTF TGTGCCAGCAGCTTAGGCAGGGGAGGAGCTGGGGCCAACGTCCTGACTTTC
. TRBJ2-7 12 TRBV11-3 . CATQGRAYEQYF TGTGCCACCCAGGGCCGGGCCTACGAGCAGTACTTC
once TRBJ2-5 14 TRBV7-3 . CASSLLGREETQYF TGTGCCAGCAGCTTACTGGGCCGAGAAGAGACCCAGTACTTC
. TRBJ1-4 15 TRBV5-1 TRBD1 CASSLNRGQNEKLFF TGCGCCAGCAGCTTGAACAGGGGGCAAAATGAAAAACTGTTTTTT
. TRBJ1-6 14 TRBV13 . CASSLGQGRSPLHF TGTGCCAGCAGCTTAGGACAGGGTCGTTCACCCCTCCACTTT
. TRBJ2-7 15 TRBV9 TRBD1 CASSVTTGGIYEQYF TGTGCCAGCAGCGTCACGACAGGGGGTATCTACGAGCAGTACTTC
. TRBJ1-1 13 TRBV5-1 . CASSLIRRGEAFF TGCGCCAGCAGCTTGATTCGAAGGGGTGAAGCTTTCTTT
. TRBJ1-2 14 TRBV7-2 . CASSSEGRIVGYTF TGTGCCAGCAGTTCTGAGGGGAGGATAGTGGGCTACACCTTC
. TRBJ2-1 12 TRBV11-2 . CASSSQGYEQFF TGTGCCAGCAGCTCACAGGGATACGAGCAGTTCTTC
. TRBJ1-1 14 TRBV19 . CASSADRMNTEAFF TGTGCCAGTAGTGCTGACAGGATGAACACTGAAGCTTTCTTT
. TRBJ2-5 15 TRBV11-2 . CASSLEGGLVETQYF TGTGCCAGCAGCTTAGAGGGGGGGCTAGTAGAGACCCAGTACTTC
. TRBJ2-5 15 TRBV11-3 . CASSFSGVQEETQYF TGTGCCAGCAGCTTCTCAGGGGTACAGGAAGAGACCCAGTACTTC
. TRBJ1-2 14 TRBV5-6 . CASSGPGSSRGYTF TGTGCCAGCAGCGGACCGGGTTCGTCGAGGGGCTACACCTTC
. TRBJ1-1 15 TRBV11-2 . CASSPMGGAGTEAFF TGTGCCAGCAGTCCCATGGGGGGTGCAGGCACTGAAGCTTTCTTT
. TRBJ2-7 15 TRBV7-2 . CASSPVRDFKNEQYF TGTGCCAGCAGCCCCGTCCGGGACTTCAAGAACGAGCAGTACTTC
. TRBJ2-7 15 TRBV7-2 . CASSGMRGLSYEQYF TGTGCCAGCAGCGGAATGAGAGGCCTGTCCTACGAGCAGTACTTC
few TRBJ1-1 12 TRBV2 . CASTQEKPEAFF TGTGCCAGCACACAGGAAAAACCTGAAGCTTTCTTT
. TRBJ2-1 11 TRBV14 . CASSQGGPQFF TGTGCCAGCAGCCAAGGAGGCCCGCAGTTCTTC
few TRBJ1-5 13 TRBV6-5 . CASSYSSVQPQHF TGTGCCAGCAGTTACTCGTCAGTGCAGCCCCAGCATTTT
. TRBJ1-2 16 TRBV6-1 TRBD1 CASSEILGTGQGGYTF TGTGCCAGCAGTGAAATCTTAGGGACAGGGCAAGGAGGCTACACCTTC
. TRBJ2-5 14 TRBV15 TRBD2 CATSGRGGQETQYF TGTGCCACCAGCGGACGGGGGGGACAAGAGACCCAGTACTTC
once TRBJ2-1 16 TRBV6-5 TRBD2 CASSYSGTSSYNEQFF TGTGCCAGCAGTTACTCAGGGACTAGCTCCTACAATGAGCAGTTCTTC
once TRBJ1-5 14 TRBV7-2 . CASSLDSRGEPQHF TGTGCCAGCAGCTTAGACAGTCGTGGGGAGCCCCAGCATTTT
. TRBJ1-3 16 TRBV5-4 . CASSLAGATSRNTIYF TGTGCCAGCAGCCTGGCGGGGGCGACTAGTAGAAACACCATATATTTT
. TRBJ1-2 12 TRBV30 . CARDATAYGYTF TGTGCCCGGGACGCAACAGCCTATGGCTACACCTTC
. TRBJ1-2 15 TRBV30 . CAWTPQSPELGGYTF TGTGCCTGGACACCGCAATCCCCCGAGTTGGGTGGCTACACCTTC
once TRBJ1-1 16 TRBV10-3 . CAISEITGRGNTEAFF TGTGCCATCAGTGAGATCACAGGACGGGGAAACACTGAAGCTTTCTTT
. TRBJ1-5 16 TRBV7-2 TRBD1 CASSSAGGVKIQPQHF TGTGCCAGCAGCTCTGCAGGGGGAGTCAAAATACAGCCCCAGCATTTT
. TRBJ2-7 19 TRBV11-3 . CASSSTDLSQGLYSYEQYF TGTGCCAGCAGCTCCACAGATCTATCACAGGGACTCTACTCCTACGAGCAGTACTTC
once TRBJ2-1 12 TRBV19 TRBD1 CASRVDRRPQFF TGTGCCAGTAGGGTGGACAGGAGGCCTCAGTTCTTC
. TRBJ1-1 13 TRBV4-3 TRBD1 CASSQYRGYEAFF TGCGCCAGCAGCCAGTACAGGGGTTACGAAGCTTTCTTT
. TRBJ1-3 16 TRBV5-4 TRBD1 CASSLGDRAAGNTIYF TGTGCCAGCAGCTTAGGGGACAGGGCGGCTGGAAACACCATATATTTT
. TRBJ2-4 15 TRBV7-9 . CASSLAKGPKNIQYF TGTGCCAGCAGCTTAGCGAAGGGGCCCAAAAACATTCAGTACTTC
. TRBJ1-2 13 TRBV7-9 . CASSFSIDYGYTF TGTGCCAGCAGCTTCTCGATAGACTATGGCTACACCTTC
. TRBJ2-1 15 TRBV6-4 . CASSVRPGDTNEQFF TGTGCCAGCAGTGTAAGGCCAGGGGATACTAATGAGCAGTTCTTC
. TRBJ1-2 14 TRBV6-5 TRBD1 CASSAGTGGYGYTF TGTGCCAGCAGCGCCGGGACAGGGGGCTATGGCTACACCTTC
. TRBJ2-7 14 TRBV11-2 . CASSLGTGTYEQYF TGTGCCAGCAGCTTAGGTACAGGGACCTACGAGCAGTACTTC
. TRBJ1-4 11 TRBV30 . CAWGSNEKLFF TGTGCCTGGGGGAGTAATGAAAAACTGTTTTTT
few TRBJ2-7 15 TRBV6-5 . CASSYSARGSSEQYF TGTGCCAGCAGTTACAGTGCGCGAGGGTCCTCCGAGCAGTACTTC
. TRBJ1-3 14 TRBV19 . CASSIAPSGNTIYF TGTGCCAGTAGTATAGCCCCCTCTGGAAACACCATATATTTT